The rows below give T cell receptor beta chains drawn from one sample of a study of technical replicates of blood from several donors. Here immunoSEQ multiplex PCR was the method, and the copy in TCRdb shows in-frame clones only, minus some. The table has around 100,000 clones, 90% to 95% seen once. Sequencing was performed on T cells isolated from PBMCs. The receptor set was obtained from a human donor in good health. CDR3s include the opening cysteine and the closing phenylalanine or tryptophan. The D gene is left open where the match is weak. Rows may omit the clone size; those that give it use once, few, many or a size class.

cdr3_nt: TGTGCCAGCAGCTTCGGCGCTAGCTACCCAAAGTTCTTC; cdr3_aa: CASSFGASYPKFF; clone_size: NA; d_call: NA; j_call: TRBJ2-1; v_call: TRBV11-2
cdr3_nt: TGTGCCAGCAGTCCAGGGTCGTTTCGGAACACTGAAGCTTTCTTT; cdr3_aa: CASSPGSFRNTEAFF; clone_size: NA; d_call: NA; j_call: TRBJ1-1; v_call: TRBV27
cdr3_nt: TGCGCCAGCAGCCAAGATTCAGCGGGAGGGCACAATGAGCAGTTCTTC; cdr3_aa: CASSQDSAGGHNEQFF; clone_size: NA; d_call: TRBD2; j_call: TRBJ2-1; v_call: TRBV4-3
cdr3_nt: TGCAGCGTTATGACTAGCGGAGATGACACCGGGGAGCTGTTTTTT; cdr3_aa: CSVMTSGDDTGELFF; clone_size: NA; d_call: TRBD2; j_call: TRBJ2-2; v_call: TRBV29-1
cdr3_nt: TGTGCCAGCAGCCCACGGACTAGCGAGTACAATGAGCAGTTCTTC; cdr3_aa: CASSPRTSEYNEQFF; clone_size: NA; d_call: TRBD2; j_call: TRBJ2-1; v_call: TRBV11-2
cdr3_nt: TGTGCCAGCACCGTGGAGCTAGCGGGAGACAATGAGCAGTTCTTC; cdr3_aa: CASTVELAGDNEQFF; clone_size: NA; d_call: TRBD2; j_call: TRBJ2-1; v_call: TRBV2
cdr3_nt: TGCAGCGTTGATAAAAACGGCTACGAGCAGTACTTC; cdr3_aa: CSVDKNGYEQYF; clone_size: NA; d_call: NA; j_call: TRBJ2-7; v_call: TRBV29-1
cdr3_nt: TGTGCCAGCAGCGTAGAAAGCCCACTAGCTGGCCCCACCGGGGAGCTGTTTTTT; cdr3_aa: CASSVESPLAGPTGELFF; clone_size: once; d_call: NA; j_call: TRBJ2-2; v_call: TRBV9
cdr3_nt: TGTGCCAGCTCAAGCTGGGGGCTATCCGGGGAGCTGTTTTTT; cdr3_aa: CASSSWGLSGELFF; clone_size: NA; d_call: NA; j_call: TRBJ2-2; v_call: TRBV27
cdr3_nt: TGTGCCAGCCGTGGGCTCTATGGCTACACCTTC; cdr3_aa: CASRGLYGYTF; clone_size: NA; d_call: NA; j_call: TRBJ1-2; v_call: TRBV6-1
cdr3_nt: TGTGCCAGCAGCCTAGCGGGAGTAGCGGGACTTATCACAGATACGCAGTATTTT; cdr3_aa: CASSLAGVAGLITDTQYF; clone_size: NA; d_call: TRBD2; j_call: TRBJ2-3; v_call: TRBV7-2
cdr3_nt: TGTGCCAGCAGCTTAGGGGCGGCAGCGGGAGGGCCTCAGTTCTTC; cdr3_aa: CASSLGAAAGGPQFF; clone_size: NA; d_call: TRBD2; j_call: TRBJ2-1; v_call: TRBV7-9
cdr3_nt: TGTGCCAGCACTCCCGGGACAGGGGGATCCGGGGAGCTGTTTTTT; cdr3_aa: CASTPGTGGSGELFF; clone_size: NA; d_call: TRBD1; j_call: TRBJ2-2; v_call: TRBV13
cdr3_nt: TGTGCCAGCAGCTTGAGCGGGGCCTATCCTTCCGAGCAGTACTTC; cdr3_aa: CASSLSGAYPSEQYF; clone_size: NA; d_call: TRBD2; j_call: TRBJ2-7; v_call: TRBV7-3
cdr3_nt: TGTGCCAGCAGTCCCCGGACAGGGGTCCCCTACGAGCAGTACTTC; cdr3_aa: CASSPRTGVPYEQYF; clone_size: NA; d_call: TRBD1; j_call: TRBJ2-7; v_call: TRBV27
cdr3_nt: TGTGCCAGCTCACCGACAGCTAGCACAGATACGCAGTATTTT; cdr3_aa: CASSPTASTDTQYF; clone_size: NA; d_call: NA; j_call: TRBJ2-3; v_call: TRBV18
cdr3_nt: TGCAGCGTTATTCCAGGGGATACTGAAGCTTTCTTT; cdr3_aa: CSVIPGDTEAFF; clone_size: NA; d_call: NA; j_call: TRBJ1-1; v_call: TRBV29-1
cdr3_nt: TGTGCCAGCAGCGCCGACAGGGGCCACGAGCAGTACTTC; cdr3_aa: CASSADRGHEQYF; clone_size: NA; d_call: TRBD1; j_call: TRBJ2-7; v_call: TRBV7-3
cdr3_nt: TGTGCCAGCAGCTCGATACTAGCTACTGGGGCCAACGTCCTGACTTTC; cdr3_aa: CASSSILATGANVLTF; clone_size: NA; d_call: NA; j_call: TRBJ2-6; v_call: TRBV7-3
cdr3_nt: TGTGCCAGCAGCGTCGGAGGAGATTACAATGAGCAGTTCTTC; cdr3_aa: CASSVGGDYNEQFF; clone_size: once; d_call: NA; j_call: TRBJ2-1; v_call: TRBV9
cdr3_nt: TGTGCCAGCAGTTTTATAGGACTAGACAATGAGCAGTTCTTC; cdr3_aa: CASSFIGLDNEQFF; clone_size: NA; d_call: TRBD2; j_call: TRBJ2-1; v_call: TRBV27
cdr3_nt: TGTGCCATCAATAACCACAGGAATCAGCCCCAGCATTTT; cdr3_aa: CAINNHRNQPQHF; clone_size: NA; d_call: NA; j_call: TRBJ1-5; v_call: TRBV10-3
cdr3_nt: TGTGCCAGCAGCCCTACTTGGACTGAAGCTTTCTTT; cdr3_aa: CASSPTWTEAFF; clone_size: NA; d_call: NA; j_call: TRBJ1-1; v_call: TRBV13
cdr3_nt: TGCGCCAGCAGCCTGACAGGGTCCCGGGAGACCCAGTACTTC; cdr3_aa: CASSLTGSRETQYF; clone_size: once; d_call: TRBD1; j_call: TRBJ2-5; v_call: TRBV5-1
cdr3_nt: TGTGCCAGCTCGCCAGGGAGGGGTACTGAAGCTTTCTTT; cdr3_aa: CASSPGRGTEAFF; clone_size: NA; d_call: NA; j_call: TRBJ1-1; v_call: TRBV6-6
cdr3_nt: TGTGCCAGCTCCCTGGGAGGGGGCACAGATACGCAGTATTTT; cdr3_aa: CASSLGGGTDTQYF; clone_size: NA; d_call: TRBD2; j_call: TRBJ2-3; v_call: TRBV11-1
cdr3_nt: TGTGCCAGCAGCCAAGTTGTAGGACAGGGGGCTGAGCAGTTCTTC; cdr3_aa: CASSQVVGQGAEQFF; clone_size: once; d_call: TRBD1; j_call: TRBJ2-1; v_call: TRBV14
cdr3_nt: TGTGCCAGCAGCCAAGATGTTGAGGGGAGGATCTACGAGCAGTACTTC; cdr3_aa: CASSQDVEGRIYEQYF; clone_size: once; d_call: NA; j_call: TRBJ2-7; v_call: TRBV14
cdr3_nt: TGTGCCAGCAGTGAACTGGACAGGGGTATAGTAAGCAATCAGCCCCAGCATTTT; cdr3_aa: CASSELDRGIVSNQPQHF; clone_size: NA; d_call: TRBD1; j_call: TRBJ1-5; v_call: TRBV6-1
cdr3_nt: TGCGCCAGCAGCCAAGGAACAAAGTCAGATACGCAGTATTTT; cdr3_aa: CASSQGTKSDTQYF; clone_size: NA; d_call: NA; j_call: TRBJ2-3; v_call: TRBV4-1
cdr3_nt: TGCGCCAGCAGCTTGCCAGGGGCCTACGAGCAGTACTTC; cdr3_aa: CASSLPGAYEQYF; clone_size: NA; d_call: NA; j_call: TRBJ2-7; v_call: TRBV5-1
cdr3_nt: TGTGCCACCATCGACAGAGGAGTAAACACCATATATTTT; cdr3_aa: CATIDRGVNTIYF; clone_size: NA; d_call: NA; j_call: TRBJ1-3; v_call: TRBV6-1
cdr3_nt: TGTGCCAGCAGTAGAACAGGGGTGAACACTGAAGCTTTCTTT; cdr3_aa: CASSRTGVNTEAFF; clone_size: NA; d_call: TRBD1; j_call: TRBJ1-1; v_call: TRBV5-4
cdr3_nt: TGCGCCAGCAGCGCCAGCGGGAGGCTATACGAGCAGTACTTC; cdr3_aa: CASSASGRLYEQYF; clone_size: NA; d_call: TRBD2; j_call: TRBJ2-7; v_call: TRBV4-1
cdr3_nt: TGTGCCAGCAGTTTCACCGGGACAAGTGGAAACACCATATATTTT; cdr3_aa: CASSFTGTSGNTIYF; clone_size: once; d_call: NA; j_call: TRBJ1-3; v_call: TRBV6-6
cdr3_nt: TGTGCCAGCAGTCCCTCGCTCTATTTTGCAACTAATGAAAAACTGTTTTTT; cdr3_aa: CASSPSLYFATNEKLFF; clone_size: NA; d_call: NA; j_call: TRBJ1-4; v_call: TRBV27
cdr3_nt: TGTGCCAGCAGTCTAAAATCCGGGACTAGCGGGAGTAGGGATACGCAGTATTTT; cdr3_aa: CASSLKSGTSGSRDTQYF; clone_size: NA; d_call: TRBD2; j_call: TRBJ2-3; v_call: TRBV27
cdr3_nt: TGTGCCATCAAAGCCCGGGACAGTTACAATGAGCAGTTCTTC; cdr3_aa: CAIKARDSYNEQFF; clone_size: NA; d_call: TRBD1; j_call: TRBJ2-1; v_call: TRBV2
cdr3_nt: TGTGCCAGCCATCCTGGGGGCAGCATTAACACTGAAGCTTTCTTT; cdr3_aa: CASHPGGSINTEAFF; clone_size: NA; d_call: NA; j_call: TRBJ1-1; v_call: TRBV27
cdr3_nt: TGCGCCAGCAGGTACAGGGAAATCACTGAAGCTTTCTTT; cdr3_aa: CASRYREITEAFF; clone_size: NA; d_call: NA; j_call: TRBJ1-1; v_call: TRBV4-1
cdr3_nt: TGTGCCAGCAGTCCTGAGCTTATGAACACTGAAGCTTTCTTT; cdr3_aa: CASSPELMNTEAFF; clone_size: NA; d_call: NA; j_call: TRBJ1-1; v_call: TRBV28
cdr3_nt: TGTGCCAGCAGCATCGGACAGATGTACGAGCAGTACTTC; cdr3_aa: CASSIGQMYEQYF; clone_size: NA; d_call: NA; j_call: TRBJ2-7; v_call: TRBV5-4
cdr3_nt: TGTGCCATCAGTGAGTCCGGGGGGAACTCCTACGAGCAGTACTTC; cdr3_aa: CAISESGGNSYEQYF; clone_size: NA; d_call: TRBD2; j_call: TRBJ2-7; v_call: TRBV10-3
cdr3_nt: TGTGCCAGCTTTGAGGGTGGCTATGGCTACACCTTC; cdr3_aa: CASFEGGYGYTF; clone_size: NA; d_call: NA; j_call: TRBJ1-2; v_call: TRBV27
cdr3_nt: TGTGCCAGCTTAGGGGCGCACGGCTACACCTTC; cdr3_aa: CASLGAHGYTF; clone_size: NA; d_call: NA; j_call: TRBJ1-2; v_call: TRBV2
cdr3_nt: TGCGCCAGCAGCTGGGGACTAGCGGAGAACTACGAGCAGTACTTC; cdr3_aa: CASSWGLAENYEQYF; clone_size: NA; d_call: TRBD2; j_call: TRBJ2-7; v_call: TRBV5-1
cdr3_nt: TGTGCCAGCAGCACCGTAGCGGGAGATCTGGGCGGGGAGCTGTTTTTT; cdr3_aa: CASSTVAGDLGGELFF; clone_size: NA; d_call: TRBD2; j_call: TRBJ2-2; v_call: TRBV5-6
cdr3_nt: TGCGCCAGCAGCTTCGGACAGGGGGCTAGTGAAGCTTTCTTT; cdr3_aa: CASSFGQGASEAFF; clone_size: NA; d_call: TRBD1; j_call: TRBJ1-1; v_call: TRBV5-1